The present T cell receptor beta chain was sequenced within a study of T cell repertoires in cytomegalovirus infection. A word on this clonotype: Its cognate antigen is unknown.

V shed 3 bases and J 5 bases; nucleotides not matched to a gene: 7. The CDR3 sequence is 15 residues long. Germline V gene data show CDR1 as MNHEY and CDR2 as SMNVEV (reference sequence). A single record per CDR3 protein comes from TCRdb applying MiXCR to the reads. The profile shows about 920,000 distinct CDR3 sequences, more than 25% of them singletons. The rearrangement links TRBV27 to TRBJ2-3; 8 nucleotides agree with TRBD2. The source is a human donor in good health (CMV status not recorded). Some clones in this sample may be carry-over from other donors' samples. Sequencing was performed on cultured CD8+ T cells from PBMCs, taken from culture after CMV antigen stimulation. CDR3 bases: TGTGCCAGCAGTTTTCAAGCGGGGGCTAGAGATACGCAGTATTTT. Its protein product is CASSFQAGARDTQYF.